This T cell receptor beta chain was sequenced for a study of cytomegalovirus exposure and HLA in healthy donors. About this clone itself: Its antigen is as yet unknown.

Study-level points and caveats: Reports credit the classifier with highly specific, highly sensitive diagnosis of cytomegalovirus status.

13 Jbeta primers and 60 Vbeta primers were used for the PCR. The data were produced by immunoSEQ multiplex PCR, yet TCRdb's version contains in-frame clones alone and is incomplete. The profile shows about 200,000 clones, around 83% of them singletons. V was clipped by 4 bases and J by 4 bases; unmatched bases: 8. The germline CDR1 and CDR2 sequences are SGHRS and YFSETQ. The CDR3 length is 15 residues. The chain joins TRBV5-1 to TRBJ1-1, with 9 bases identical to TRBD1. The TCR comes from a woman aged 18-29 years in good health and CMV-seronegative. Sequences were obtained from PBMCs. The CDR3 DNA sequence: TGCGCCAGCAGCGGGGGACAGGGAGGTGGCACTGAAGCTTTCTTT. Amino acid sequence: CASSGGQGGGTEAFF.